This T cell receptor beta chain was obtained from a study of blood T cell repertoires in COVID-19. In the authors' workflow: Nucleated cell counts were estimated from reference gene primer amplification. Repertoires were generated with immunoSEQ multiplex PCR, while TCRdb's copy carries only in-frame clones and drops some. D and trimming come from the DNA, and the V and J calls and clone size come from that table. The table lists more than 200,000 clones, around 89% of them singletons. Concerning this clone itself: Other DNA sequences in the same sample also yield this CDR3.

Ages ranged from about 18 to 90 years, with residence in under 25 US areas. The TCR comes from a woman in her thirties who had recovered from COVID-19. The specimen was PBMCs or T cells enriched from blood (not recorded which).

The CDR3 nucleotides read TGTGCCAGCAGCTTAGGGGGAGGGAGGACTGAAGCTTTCTTT. Translated, it gives CASSLGGGRTEAFF. The rearrangement links TRBV7-2 to TRBJ1-1, with D unresolved. V lost 1 base and J lost 5, with 11 bases in between. From germline, CDR1 is SGHTA and CDR2 FQGNSA. The CDR3 length is 14 residues.